This T cell receptor beta chain appears in the sequencing data of a study of a mutant IDH1 vaccine in newly diagnosed glioma. Study in general: Pretreatment consisted of radiotherapy, temozolomide, or both, with most receiving both.

After removal of 5 bases from V and 12 bases from J, the junction contained 7 bases not matched to a gene. Germline V gene data show CDR1 as PRHDT and CDR2 as FYEKMQ (reference sequence). This CDR3 spans 12 amino acids. Here immunoSEQ multiplex PCR was the method, and the copy in TCRdb shows in-frame clones only, minus some. The sample carries 41,000 or so clones, 80% to 90% recorded once. There are a few counts of this clone. What it binds is not known. Time point specified: week 35, safety follow-up. All doses held 300 ug of mutant IDH1 20-mer peptide, with topical imiquimod. Donors had new IDH1-mutant astrocytomas of WHO grade 3 or 4 (ATRX-lost).

The rearrangement uses TRBV13 and TRBJ2-1, with 7 bases lining up with TRBD1. Sequenced material: PBMCs, taken from a glioma patient whose treatment included an IDH1 peptide vaccine. The source is a man aged 35 to 55 with glioma. In DNA, the CDR3 is TGTGCCAGCAGCCCGCCGACAGGGCCGCAGTTCTTC. Protein: CASSPPTGPQFF. Complete variable domain (other parts from reference TRBV13 and TRBJ2-1): AAGVIQSPRHLIKEKRETATLKCYPIPRHDTVYWYQQGPGQDPQFLISFYEKMQSDKGSIPDRFSAQQFSDYHSELNMSSLELGDSALYFCASSPPTGPQFFGPGTRLTVL.